Listed below are T cell receptor beta chains from one sample, sequenced in a study of T-cell memory formation after mild COVID-19. TCRdb passed the 5' RACE reads through MiXCR, listing each CDR3 protein once. The repertoire holds 140,000 to 150,000 distinct CDR3 sequences, 20% to 25% seen once, with roughly a quarter in the top ten. Sequenced input: PBMCs or a T cell subset sorted from them (not recorded which). Receptor source: an adult woman who had mild COVID-19 (a few samples of this study predate the infection). Cell type and time point are not known. Both conserved end residues are part of each CDR3. The D gene is left open where the match is weak. Clone size appears in some rows only: once, few, many, or a class for an expanded clone.

clone_size j_call v_call d_call cdr3_aa cdr3_nt
. TRBJ1-6 TRBV6-1 . CASSERGSPLHF TGTGCCAGCTCCGAAAGGGGTTCACCCCTCCACTTT
few TRBJ1-2 TRBV29-1 . CSVANPETYGYTF TGCAGCGTCGCGAACCCAGAAACCTATGGCTACACCTTC
. TRBJ2-3 TRBV28 . CASSSEHSSTDTQYF TGTGCCAGCAGTTCGGAGCATTCTAGCACAGATACGCAGTATTTT
. TRBJ2-3 TRBV6-5 . CASSYAGTDTQYF TGTGCAAGCAGTTACGCGGGGACAGATACGCAGTATTTT
. TRBJ2-1 TRBV4-1 TRBD1 CASSHSWIQGAGDEQFF TGCGCCAGCAGCCACTCGTGGATCCAGGGGGCTGGGGATGAGCAGTTCTTC
few TRBJ2-7 TRBV2 . CASTNGGWEQYF TGTGCCAGCACGAACGGGGGCTGGGAGCAGTACTTC
. TRBJ2-5 TRBV24-1 . CATSDPRRGLAETQYF TGTGCCACCAGTGACCCCCGGCGGGGGCTGGCAGAGACCCAGTACTTC
few TRBJ1-1 TRBV5-4 . CASSTTGFNTEAFF TGTGCCAGCAGCACGACAGGATTTAACACTGAAGCTTTCTTT
. TRBJ1-2 TRBV12-5 . CASGKGINYGYTF TGTGCTAGTGGGAAGGGGATTAACTATGGCTACACCTTC
. TRBJ2-7 TRBV28 . CASSPRFRGFEGYEQYF TGTGCCAGCAGCCCTCGCTTCCGGGGGTTCGAGGGGTACGAGCAGTACTTC
. TRBJ1-1 TRBV7-6 . CASSDRMNTEAFF TGTGCCAGCAGCGACAGGATGAACACTGAAGCTTTCTTT
few TRBJ2-3 TRBV2 . CASNLAGVSTDTQYF TGTGCCAGCAATCTCGCAGGGGTTAGCACAGATACGCAGTATTTT
few TRBJ2-7 TRBV5-6 . CATSGTLSYEQYF TGTGCCACATCCGGGACTCTCTCCTACGAGCAGTACTTC
. TRBJ1-6 TRBV27 . CASRDRFFVNSPLHF TGTGCCAGCAGAGACAGGTTCTTCGTAAATTCACCCCTCCACTTT
few TRBJ1-1 TRBV7-9 . CASSLGGGVSEAFF TGTGCCAGCAGCTTAGGAGGGGGGGTCTCAGAAGCTTTCTTT
. TRBJ1-2 TRBV11-2 . CASTLLTMNYGYTF TGTGCCAGCACCCTCCTCACGATGAACTATGGCTACACCTTC
. TRBJ2-7 TRBV14 TRBD1 CASSQLPGTGAYEQYF TGTGCCAGCAGCCAGCTCCCAGGGACAGGGGCCTACGAGCAGTACTTC
. TRBJ1-5 TRBV5-6 . CASSLMGLGQPQHF TGTGCCAGCAGCTTGATGGGTTTAGGGCAGCCCCAGCATTTT
few TRBJ2-2 TRBV24-1 TRBD1 CATSDWDRGDTGELFF TGTGCCACCAGTGATTGGGACAGGGGAGACACCGGGGAGCTGTTTTTT
. TRBJ2-1 TRBV7-9 . CASSSFSNEQFF TGTGCCAGCAGCTCCTTTTCTAATGAGCAGTTCTTC
. TRBJ2-7 TRBV2 TRBD1 CASRQQGALSEQYF TGTGCCAGCAGACAACAGGGGGCGTTAAGCGAGCAGTACTTC
. TRBJ2-1 TRBV6-5 . CASSKRREAYNEQFF TGTGCCAGCAGTAAGCGGAGGGAGGCTTACAATGAGCAGTTCTTC
few TRBJ2-5 TRBV5-1 . CASSSLQGPEETQYF TGCGCCAGCAGCTCGTTACAGGGACCCGAAGAGACCCAGTACTTC
few TRBJ1-1 TRBV6-5 TRBD1 CASSYSGQPNTEAFF TGTGCCAGCAGTTACTCGGGACAGCCGAACACTGAAGCTTTCTTT
few TRBJ2-5 TRBV19 . CASRIRGQETQYF TGTGCCAGTAGGATCAGGGGCCAAGAGACCCAGTACTTC
few TRBJ1-2 TRBV7-8 . CASSGPDSLNGYTF TGTGCCAGCAGCGGCCCGGACAGCTTAAATGGCTACACCTTC
. TRBJ1-1 TRBV12-3/TRBV12-4 . CASSSIDLEAFF TGTGCCAGCAGTTCCATAGACCTCGAAGCTTTCTTT
. TRBJ2-1 TRBV11-2 . CASSPPSSYNEQFF TGTGCCAGCAGCCCCCCAAGCTCCTACAATGAGCAGTTCTTC
. TRBJ1-5 TRBV15 . CATSRDSSGPQHF TGTGCCACCAGCAGAGATAGCTCGGGGCCCCAGCATTTT
. TRBJ2-4 TRBV20-1 TRBD1 CSASPGQGTIQYF TGCAGTGCTTCGCCCGGACAGGGAACCATTCAGTACTTC
few TRBJ2-3 TRBV7-8 TRBD2 CASRFIAGTSGSDTQYF TGTGCCAGCAGATTTATCGCCGGGACTAGCGGGAGTGATACGCAGTATTTT
many TRBJ2-1 TRBV27 . CASRSGGHEQFF TGTGCCAGCAGATCAGGGGGGCATGAGCAGTTCTTC
few TRBJ1-1 TRBV9 TRBD1 CASSAEGQGAPEAFF TGTGCCAGCAGCGCGGAGGGACAGGGGGCTCCTGAAGCTTTCTTT
. TRBJ1-1 TRBV4-1 TRBD1 CASSLRQGVGTEAFF TGCGCCAGCAGCCTACGACAGGGCGTCGGCACTGAAGCTTTCTTT
few TRBJ2-1 TRBV24-1 . CATSDYRVLDEQFF TGTGCCACCAGTGACTACAGGGTTTTGGATGAGCAGTTCTTC
. TRBJ1-1 TRBV20-1 TRBD1 CSATSRQGRGNTEAFF TGCAGTGCTACCTCCCGACAGGGGAGGGGTAACACTGAAGCTTTCTTT
. TRBJ2-7 TRBV10-3 . CAISELGGYEQYF TGTGCCATCAGTGAGCTGGGAGGCTACGAGCAGTACTTC
few TRBJ1-5 TRBV4-3 . CASSQVTGNQPQHF TGCGCCAGCAGCCAAGTTACAGGGAATCAGCCCCAGCATTTT
. TRBJ2-1 TRBV9 . CASSETGNEQFF TGTGCCAGCAGCGAGACGGGGAATGAGCAGTTCTTC
. TRBJ1-1 TRBV9 . CASSVARGNTEAFF TGTGCCAGCAGCGTAGCTAGAGGAAACACTGAAGCTTTCTTT
. TRBJ2-7 TRBV5-1 . CASNAGTSDYEQYF TGCGCCAGTAATGCCGGGACGTCAGACTACGAGCAGTACTTC
. TRBJ2-6 TRBV24-1 . CATSDGEISGANVLTF TGTGCCACCAGTGATGGCGAGATCTCTGGGGCCAACGTCCTGACTTTC
. TRBJ1-2 TRBV5-6 TRBD1 CASSLISGTGGAGGYTF TGTGCCAGCAGCTTGATCTCCGGGACAGGGGGCGCGGGTGGCTACACCTTC
many TRBJ2-1 TRBV5-1 . CASSLVGSSYNEQFF TGCGCCAGCAGCTTGGTTGGGAGCTCCTACAATGAGCAGTTCTTC
. TRBJ2-7 TRBV27 . CASSFRGRIEQYF TGTGCCAGCAGTTTTCGGGGGCGGATAGAGCAGTACTTC
few TRBJ1-1 TRBV7-8 . CASRGAKNTEAFF TGTGCCAGCAGAGGGGCGAAGAACACTGAAGCTTTCTTT
. TRBJ2-5 TRBV24-1 TRBD1 CATSLSGQQGPQYF TGTGCCACCAGTCTCTCGGGACAGCAAGGGCCCCAGTACTTC
. TRBJ2-3 TRBV7-9 . CASSPPVDTQYF TGTGCCAGCAGCCCCCCTGTAGATACGCAGTATTTT
few TRBJ2-7 TRBV9 . CASSAGTHSYEQYF TGTGCCAGCAGCGCCGGGACGCACTCCTACGAGCAGTACTTC
few TRBJ2-3 TRBV12-3/TRBV12-4 TRBD2 CASISSGGAAGDTQYF TGTGCCAGCATTTCTAGCGGGGGGGCCGCCGGAGATACGCAGTATTTT
few TRBJ2-6 TRBV12-3/TRBV12-4 . CASSPDSGANVLTF TGTGCCAGCAGCCCGGACTCTGGGGCCAACGTCCTGACTTTC
. TRBJ2-5 TRBV25-1 . CASSGPQETQYF TGTGCCAGCAGTGGACCCCAAGAGACCCAGTACTTC
. TRBJ1-6 TRBV14 . CASSPPGGTPLHF TGTGCCAGCAGCCCGCCCGGGGGAACTCCCCTCCACTTT
. TRBJ2-7 TRBV29-1 TRBD2 CSVEALTSGGYEQYF TGCAGCGTTGAAGCTCTGACTAGCGGGGGGTACGAGCAGTACTTC
. TRBJ2-1 TRBV6-2/TRBV6-3 . CASSYASSYNEQFF TGTGCCAGCAGTTACGCCAGCTCCTACAATGAGCAGTTCTTC
few TRBJ2-2 TRBV12-3/TRBV12-4 . CASSHPSLGELFF TGTGCCAGCAGTCACCCTAGCCTCGGGGAGCTGTTTTTT
. TRBJ1-1 TRBV29-1 . CSVYYREGGTEAFF TGCAGCGTTTACTACAGGGAAGGTGGGACTGAAGCTTTCTTT
. TRBJ1-5 TRBV4-2 TRBD1 CASRHRGRRPSNQPQHF TGTGCCAGCAGACACAGGGGCCGACGACCTAGCAATCAGCCCCAGCATTTT
. TRBJ2-6 TRBV12-3/TRBV12-4 . CASSLLDSGTPISGANVLTF TGTGCCAGCAGTTTATTAGACTCGGGGACACCGATCTCTGGGGCCAACGTCCTGACTTTC